The T cell receptor (beta chain) under discussion was sequenced for a study of blood T cell repertoires in COVID-19. As for the study in general: COVID-19 samples, acute and convalescent, were from the United States, Italy and Spain. Nucleic acid was either cDNA or gDNA, and it came from T cells, B-cell-depleted T cells, or PBMCs.

Authors' processing steps: Reference gene primers were amplified, and this amplification served to estimate nucleated cell counts. Assay used: immunoSEQ multiplex PCR; TCRdb lists only in-frame clones, some missing. That table furnishes V, J and clone size, whereas the DNA furnished D and trimming. The repertoire holds 200,000 to 250,000 clones, with approximately 83% as singletons. V was trimmed by 2 bases and J by 4 bases, leaving 26 bases between them. Germline CDR1 is MDHEN and CDR2 is SYDVKM. This CDR3 is built from 19 residues. The clonotype originates from a woman aged 45-65 years with acute or convalescent COVID-19. Material: peripheral blood. The rearrangement uses TRBV28 and TRBJ1-1; D may be TRBD1 (6 bases). The CDR3 region has the DNA TGTGCCAGCAGTTTAGGTCTCGTGAGGGGGAATAGGGTGGGCACTGAAGCTTTCTTT. It yields the protein CASSLGLVRGNRVGTEAFF.